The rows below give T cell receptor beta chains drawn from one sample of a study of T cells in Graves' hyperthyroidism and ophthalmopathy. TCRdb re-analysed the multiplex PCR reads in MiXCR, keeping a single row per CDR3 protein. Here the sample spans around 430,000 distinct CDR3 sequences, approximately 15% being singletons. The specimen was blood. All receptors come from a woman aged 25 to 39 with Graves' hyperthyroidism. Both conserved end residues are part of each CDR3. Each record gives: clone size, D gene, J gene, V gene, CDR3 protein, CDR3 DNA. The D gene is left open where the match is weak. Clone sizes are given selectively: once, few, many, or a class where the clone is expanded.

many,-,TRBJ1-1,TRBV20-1,CSASRGRGTEAFF,TGCAGTGCTAGTAGGGGGAGGGGGACTGAAGCTTTCTTT
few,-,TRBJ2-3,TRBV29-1,CSIRTDTQYF,TGCAGCATCCGCACCGATACGCAGTATTTT
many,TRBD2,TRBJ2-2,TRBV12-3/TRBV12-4,CASSLAGVTGELFF,TGTGCCAGCAGCCTAGCGGGAGTCACCGGGGAGCTGTTTTTT
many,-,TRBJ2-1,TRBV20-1,CSASGQVLSYNEQFF,TGCAGTGCTAGCGGGCAGGTCCTCTCCTACAATGAGCAGTTCTTC
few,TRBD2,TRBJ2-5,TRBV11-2,CASSLTVAGGIVKTQYF,TGTGCCAGCAGCTTAACGGTAGCGGGAGGTATCGTGAAGACCCAGTACTTC
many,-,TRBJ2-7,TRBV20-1,CSARRQAPDEQYF,TGCAGTGCTAGGCGGCAGGCTCCTGACGAGCAGTACTTC
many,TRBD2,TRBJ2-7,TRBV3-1,CASSHESGTSGNYEQYF,TGTGCCAGCAGCCACGAATCTGGGACTAGCGGGAACTACGAGCAGTACTTC
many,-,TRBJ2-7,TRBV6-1,CASRRGHEQYF,TGTGCCAGCAGAAGGGGCCACGAGCAGTACTTC
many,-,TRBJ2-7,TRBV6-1,CASSTGRPEVYEQYF,TGTGCCAGCAGTACGGGAAGGCCGGAGGTCTACGAGCAGTACTTC
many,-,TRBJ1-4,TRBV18,CASSPRRQGLGEKLFF,TGTGCCAGCTCACCAAGGCGCCAGGGGCTTGGTGAAAAACTGTTTTTT
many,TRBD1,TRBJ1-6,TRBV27,CASTLGQGRNSPLHF,TGTGCCAGCACCCTGGGACAGGGAAGGAACTCACCCCTCCACTTT
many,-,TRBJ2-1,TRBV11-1,CASGGRTSYNEQFF,TGTGCCAGCGGTGGCAGGACGTCCTACAATGAGCAGTTCTTC
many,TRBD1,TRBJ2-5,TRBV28,CASSLWGLRDRRKETQYF,TGTGCCAGCAGTTTATGGGGATTAAGGGACAGGCGAAAAGAGACCCAGTACTTC
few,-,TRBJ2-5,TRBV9,CASSVEVSGKGTQYF,TGTGCCAGCAGCGTAGAAGTTAGCGGAAAAGGGACCCAGTACTTC
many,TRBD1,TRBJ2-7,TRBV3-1,CASSHRTGIMPTEQYF,TGTGCCAGCAGCCATCGGACAGGGATAATGCCTACCGAGCAGTACTTC
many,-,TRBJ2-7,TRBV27,CASSLRLTEQYF,TGTGCCAGCAGTTTACGACTGACCGAGCAGTACTTC
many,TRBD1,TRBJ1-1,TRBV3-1,CASSPGQGKTEAFF,TGTGCCAGCAGCCCGGGACAGGGGAAGACTGAAGCTTTCTTT
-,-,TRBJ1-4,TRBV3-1,CASSQDFGAGEKLFF,TGTGCCAGCAGCCAAGATTTCGGGGCTGGGGAAAAACTGTTTTTT
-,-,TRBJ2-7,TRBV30,CAWASGFYEQYF,TGTGCCTGGGCGTCGGGCTTCTACGAGCAGTACTTC
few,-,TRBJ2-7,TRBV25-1,CASSESRQSYEQYF,TGTGCCAGCAGTGAATCGCGGCAGTCCTACGAGCAGTACTTC
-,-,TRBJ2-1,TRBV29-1,CSVPSGASYNEQFF,TGCAGCGTACCCTCGGGAGCGTCCTACAATGAGCAGTTCTTC
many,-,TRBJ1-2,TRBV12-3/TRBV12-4,CASSLAPGRGYTF,TGTGCCAGCAGTTTAGCCCCGGGGAGAGGCTACACCTTC